The TCR beta chain under discussion was sequenced for a study of blood T cell repertoires in COVID-19. Looking at the study overall: Sample material is recorded as cDNA or gDNA derived from T cells, B-cell-depleted T cells, or PBMCs.

This clone showed up just once. The CDR3 length is 15 residues. CDR1 and CDR2 (germline): SNHLY, FYNNEI. Germline trimming cut 5 bases from V and 4 bases from J; bases unmatched to any gene: 7. Data came from immunoSEQ multiplex PCR; TCRdb stores just in-frame clones and leaves some out. This table has around 140,000 clones, around 73% appearing once. This chain uses TRBV2 with TRBJ2-3; 9 bases fit TRBD2. The TCR was taken from a woman in her forties or fifties with active or convalescent COVID-19. Source material: peripheral blood. In DNA, the CDR3 is TGTGCCAGCAGTCGCCTTAGCGGGGGACCAGATACGCAGTATTTT. The encoded protein is CASSRLSGGPDTQYF. Based on the CDR3 plus reference TRBV2 and TRBJ2-3, the full variable domain is EPEVTQTPSHQVTQMGQEVILRCVPISNHLYFYWYRQILGQKVEFLVSFYNNEISEKSEIFDDQFSVERPDGSNFTLKIRSTKLEDSAMYFCASSRLSGGPDTQYFGPGTRLTVL.